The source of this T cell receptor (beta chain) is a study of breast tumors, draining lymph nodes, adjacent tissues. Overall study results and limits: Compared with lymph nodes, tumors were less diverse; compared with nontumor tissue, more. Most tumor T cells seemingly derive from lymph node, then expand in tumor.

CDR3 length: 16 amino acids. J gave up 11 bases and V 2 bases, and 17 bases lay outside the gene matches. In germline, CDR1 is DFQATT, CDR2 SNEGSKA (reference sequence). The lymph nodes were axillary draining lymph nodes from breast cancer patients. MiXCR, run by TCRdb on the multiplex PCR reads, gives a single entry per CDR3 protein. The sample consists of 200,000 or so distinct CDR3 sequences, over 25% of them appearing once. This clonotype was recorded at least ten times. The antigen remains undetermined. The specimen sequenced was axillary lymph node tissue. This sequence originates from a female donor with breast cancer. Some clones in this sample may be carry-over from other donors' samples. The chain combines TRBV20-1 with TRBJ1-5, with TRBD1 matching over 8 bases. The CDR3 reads CSARQTGTGAGGAQHF. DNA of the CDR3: TGCAGTGCTAGACAGACAGGGACAGGCGCAGGGGGGGCCCAGCATTTT.